These 2 T cell receptor beta chains originate from one sample sequenced in a study of Tregs in tolerant kidney transplant recipients. The data were produced by immunoSEQ multiplex PCR, yet TCRdb's version contains in-frame clones alone and is incomplete. The sample includes about 240,000 clones, approximately 83% of them seen just once. Sequencing was performed on CD4+ T cells from blood. Receptors were obtained from a human donor in good health.

The chain uses TRBV7-2 and TRBJ1-2; TRBD1 matches 10 bases. V gave up 2 bases and J gave up 5 bases; unmatched junction bases: 8. The germline gives CDR1 SGHTA, CDR2 FQGNSA. The length of the CDR3 is 16 residues. The CDR3 DNA reads as TGTGCCAGCAGCTTAACAAGACAGGGGGCGCTTTATGGCTACACCTTC. Translated: CASSLTRQGALYGYTF.

The V gene is TRBV7-9, the J gene TRBJ2-7; 9 nucleotides agree with TRBD1. The CDR3 has 13 residues. Trimming at V came to 8 bases and at J to 3 bases, leaving 5 bases not matched to a gene. Germline assignment: CDR1 SEHNR and CDR2 FQNEAQ (reference sequence). This CDR3 reads CASGTGRSYEQYF. In DNA form, the CDR3 reads TGTGCCAGCGGGACAGGGAGAAGCTACGAGCAGTACTTC.